The clone carrying this T cell receptor (beta chain) was observed a handful of times. In the authors' methods: Amplification from reference gene primers served as the basis for estimated nucleated cell counts. Sequenced by immunoSEQ multiplex PCR; TCRdb stores in-frame clones only, minus some. Clone size and the V and J calls come from that table; the DNA yielded D and trimming. The sample has 150,000 or so clones; 70% to 85% are singletons. The data are from a study of blood T cell repertoires in COVID-19. The overall study: The United States, Italy and Spain provided the acute and convalescent COVID-19 samples. Sample material is recorded as cDNA or gDNA derived from T cells, B-cell-depleted T cells, or PBMCs.

Recruited during active infection, patients (from Seattle) were subsequently followed longitudinally. CDR3 length: 17 residues. Germline CDR1 reads SGHRS; CDR2 reads YFSETQ. V trimming: 4 bases; J trimming: 3 bases; junction bases outside the gene matches: 13. This rearrangement joins TRBV5-1 to TRBJ1-2, with 9 bases that match TRBD1. Sample: peripheral blood. This sequence originates from a middle-aged woman with COVID-19, enrolled during active disease. The CDR3 region has the DNA TGCGCCAGCAGCGCGAGTCCGGGACAGGGAAGCGACTATGGCTACACCTTC. Translation: CASSASPGQGSDYGYTF. The whole variable domain, filled in from reference TRBV5-1 and TRBJ1-2, reads KAGVTQTPRYLIKTRGQQVTLSCSPISGHRSVSWYQQTPGQGLQFLFEYFSETQRNKGNFPGRFSGRQFSNSRSEMNVSTLELGDSALYLCASSASPGQGSDYGYTFGSGTRLTVV.